Listed below are T cell receptor beta chains from one sample, sequenced in a study of T cells after yellow fever vaccination. TCRdb reanalysed the 5' RACE reads using MiXCR and keeps one entry per CDR3 protein. Here the sample spans 610,000 or so distinct CDR3 sequences, roughly an eighth being singletons. The sample was PBMCs, taken on the day of the yellow fever booster vaccination. These receptors were obtained from a man aged 25-45 years who received the YFV17D yellow fever vaccine. The CDR3 runs from the conserved cysteine through the conserved F or W. The D gene is left open where the match is weak. Not all rows give a size; the values are once, few, many and, for expanded clones, a class.

j_call: TRBJ2-1; d_call: -; clone_size: few; v_call: TRBV20-1; cdr3_aa: CSARSFGESFNEQFF; cdr3_nt: TGCAGTGCTAGATCGTTTGGAGAAAGTTTCAATGAGCAGTTCTTC
j_call: TRBJ2-6; d_call: -; clone_size: -; v_call: TRBV7-2; cdr3_aa: CASSFGRAAGANVLTF; cdr3_nt: TGTGCCAGCAGCTTCGGACGGGCTGCTGGGGCCAACGTCCTGACTTTC
j_call: TRBJ1-1; d_call: -; clone_size: few; v_call: TRBV5-1; cdr3_aa: CASTGVANTEAFF; cdr3_nt: TGCGCCAGTACTGGGGTGGCGAACACTGAAGCTTTCTTT
j_call: TRBJ2-7; d_call: -; clone_size: -; v_call: TRBV18; cdr3_aa: CASSPAGREQYF; cdr3_nt: TGTGCCAGCTCACCGGCAGGCCGGGAGCAGTACTTC
j_call: TRBJ2-3; d_call: -; clone_size: many; v_call: TRBV3-1; cdr3_aa: CASSLLGERTDTQYF; cdr3_nt: TGTGCCAGCAGCCTACTTGGGGAGCGAACAGATACGCAGTATTTT
j_call: TRBJ1-5; d_call: TRBD1; clone_size: -; v_call: TRBV12-3/TRBV12-4; cdr3_aa: CASSLGGQNNQPQHF; cdr3_nt: TGTGCCAGCAGTTTAGGGGGACAGAACAATCAGCCCCAGCATTTT
j_call: TRBJ2-5; d_call: TRBD2; clone_size: few; v_call: TRBV7-2; cdr3_aa: CASSLSGRKETQYF; cdr3_nt: TGTGCCAGCAGCCTGAGCGGGAGGAAGGAGACCCAGTACTTC
j_call: TRBJ2-7; d_call: -; clone_size: -; v_call: TRBV7-9; cdr3_aa: CASSGTLTAYEQYF; cdr3_nt: TGTGCCAGCAGCGGCACACTGACGGCCTACGAGCAGTACTTC
j_call: TRBJ2-3; d_call: -; clone_size: few; v_call: TRBV10-3; cdr3_aa: CAISESATTSTDTQYF; cdr3_nt: TGTGCCATCAGTGAGTCCGCGACAACTAGCACAGATACGCAGTATTTT
j_call: TRBJ2-2; d_call: -; clone_size: -; v_call: TRBV28; cdr3_aa: CASSLVRGLTGELFF; cdr3_nt: TGTGCCAGCAGTTTAGTTAGGGGACTCACCGGGGAGCTGTTTTTT
j_call: TRBJ2-7; d_call: TRBD2; clone_size: few; v_call: TRBV10-3; cdr3_aa: CAISEPTSGRAPEQYF; cdr3_nt: TGTGCCATCAGTGAGCCGACTAGCGGGAGGGCCCCCGAGCAGTACTTC
j_call: TRBJ2-7; d_call: -; clone_size: few; v_call: TRBV5-1; cdr3_aa: CASSVSTGASTYEQYF; cdr3_nt: TGCGCCAGCTCAGTCTCAACGGGAGCCAGCACCTACGAGCAGTACTTC
j_call: TRBJ1-2; d_call: -; clone_size: few; v_call: TRBV6-5; cdr3_aa: CASSYSGFWGYTF; cdr3_nt: TGTGCCAGCAGTTACTCCGGGTTTTGGGGCTACACCTTC
j_call: TRBJ2-2; d_call: TRBD2; clone_size: -; v_call: TRBV6-5; cdr3_aa: CASSYSGRSGELFF; cdr3_nt: TGTGCCAGCAGTTACAGCGGGAGGTCCGGGGAGCTGTTTTTT
j_call: TRBJ1-1; d_call: -; clone_size: -; v_call: TRBV5-1; cdr3_aa: CASSPQDRIKTTEAFF; cdr3_nt: TGCGCCAGCAGCCCCCAGGACAGAATAAAAACAACTGAAGCTTTCTTT
j_call: TRBJ1-2; d_call: -; clone_size: once; v_call: TRBV7-9; cdr3_aa: CASNVGGYGYTF; cdr3_nt: TGTGCCAGCAACGTAGGCGGGTATGGCTACACCTTC
j_call: TRBJ1-4; d_call: TRBD1; clone_size: few; v_call: TRBV11-2; cdr3_aa: CASSYGQGIEKLFF; cdr3_nt: TGTGCCAGCAGCTATGGACAGGGGATTGAAAAACTGTTTTTT
j_call: TRBJ1-4; d_call: -; clone_size: -; v_call: TRBV4-3; cdr3_aa: CASSQEGGEKLFF; cdr3_nt: TGCGCCAGCAGCCAAGAAGGCGGTGAAAAACTGTTTTTT